One and the same sample provided the 7 T cell receptor beta chains below, sequenced in a study of blood T cell dynamics during melanoma immunotherapy. Generated by immunoSEQ multiplex PCR, the TCRdb table keeps only in-frame clones and is missing some. Among approximately 14,000 clones listed, more than 85% were seen once. The time point: week 3, after first cycle of checkpoint inhibitor. The material sequenced was blood, taken from a patient treated with checkpoint blockade. The receptors here all came from a human donor with melanoma.

In this sample, this clone turned up once. The rearrangement uses TRBV30 and TRBJ1-1, with D possibly matching TRBD1 (5 bases). V was shortened by 1 base and J by 11 bases, with 20 bases between the two germline ends. The CDR3 is 14 amino acids. Germline assignment: CDR1 GTSNPN and CDR2 SVGIG (reference sequence). The CDR3 reads CAWSAPPGRRDAFF. In DNA form, the CDR3 reads TGTGCCTGGAGTGCCCCCCCCGGCAGGCGGGACGCTTTCTTT.

The chain uses TRBV7-9 and TRBJ1-1, with 7 bases aligning to TRBD1. The CDR3 has 15 amino acids. Trimming cost V 5 bases and J 11 bases; bases outside gene matches: 17. Germline CDR1 and CDR2: SEHNR and FQNEAQ (reference sequence). The CDR3 DNA is TGTGCCAGCAGCGAAAGACAGGGATCTCCTCAGGGGGCTTTCTTT. Protein product: CASSERQGSPQGAFF.

The CDR3 loop is CASNPRTEGQPQHF. CDR3 in DNA: TGTGCCAGTAACCCCCGGACGGAGGGTCAGCCCCAGCATTTT. The chain couples TRBV19 to TRBJ1-5; D gene ambiguous. Germline CDR1 LNHDA, CDR2 SQIVND (reference sequence). Deletions cut 7 bases from V and 6 bases from J, with 16 bases between. This CDR3 spans 14 amino acids.

This clone appeared a single time. The chain uses TRBV4-1 and TRBJ2-7, with 12 bases aligning to TRBD2. Per germline, CDR1 MGHRA and CDR2 YSYEKL. CDR3 length equals 18 residues. J was trimmed by 2 bases and V by 2 bases; bases with no gene match: 10. The CDR3 spells CASSQLRLAGAYTYEQYF. As DNA, the CDR3 is TGCGCCAGCAGCCAACTTAGACTAGCGGGGGCCTACACCTACGAGCAGTACTTC.

The chain employs TRBV14 and TRBJ2-7; TRBD2 aligns across 7 bases. This CDR3 region has 16 residues. CDR1 is SGHDN and CDR2 is FVKESK in the germline V gene. The V gene end was trimmed by 1 base and the J gene end by 0 bases; junction bases not matched to a gene: 6. CDR3 sequence reads: CASSQGLAQSSYEQYF. The CDR3 DNA follows: TGTGCCAGCAGCCAAGGACTAGCACAGAGCTCCTACGAGCAGTACTTC.

This chain connects TRBV14 to TRBJ2-1; 12 bases align to TRBD2. Germline trimming cut 3 bases from V and 3 bases from J; bases unmatched to any gene: 15. Per germline, CDR1 SGHDN and CDR2 FVKESK. This CDR3 has 20 amino acids. The CDR3, as DNA: TGTGCCAGCAGCCATCTACGGCGGGCTAGCGGGAGGGCTATCTACAATGAGCAGTTCTTC. Translation gives CASSHLRRASGRAIYNEQFF.

A remark on this clone: At one end, the junction sequence differs from germline, possibly due to a read error. For the CDR3, the DNA is TGTGCCAGCAGCTTAGAGGGACAGGTGAAAACTGAAGCTTTCTTT. Protein sequence: CASSLEGQVKTEAFF. The J gene is TRBJ1-1, the V gene TRBV13; TRBD1 aligns across 8 bases. CDR3 length equals 15 residues. Germline lookup yields CDR1 PRHDT and CDR2 FYEKMQ (reference sequence).